The clone carrying this T cell receptor beta chain turned up a few times. The sample is drawn from a study of T cells in Graves' hyperthyroidism and ophthalmopathy. The CDR3 loop spans 15 amino acids. Germline V lookup: CDR1 SQVTM, CDR2 ANQGSEA. With 4 bases clipped from V and 8 bases from J, the junction kept 12 bases outside the gene matches. It was RNA transcripts that yielded the amplified TCR beta CDR3 regions. The HTBI primer set was used in a first-round RT-PCR of the TCR CDR3. TCRdb ran MiXCR on the multiplex PCR reads and lists one entry per CDR3 protein. The sample includes 400,000 or so distinct CDR3 sequences, 13% to 15% of them seen just once.

The chain joins TRBV29-1 to TRBJ1-4; 8 bases fit TRBD1. The sequencing sample was made of blood. This sequence was found in a woman aged 60 to 75 with Graves' ophthalmopathy. The CDR3 loop is CSVASAGTGREKLFF. CDR3 DNA: TGCAGCGTTGCTTCCGCGGGGACAGGTCGCGAAAAACTGTTTTTT.